The clone carrying this TCR beta chain was counted at least ten times. The antigen is not known. Investigators amplified TCR beta CDR3 regions from RNA transcripts. A first-round RT-PCR used HTBI primers, followed by a second-round multiplex PCR. MiXCR was run by TCRdb on the multiplex PCR reads, yielding one entry per CDR3 protein. The sample yields about 220,000 distinct CDR3 sequences, 20% to 25% seen once. The data derive from a study of Graves' ophthalmopathy and Graves' hyperthyroidism. Study outcomes and limitations: Blood samples also showed most expanded thyroid clonotypes exceeding 0.001 frequency.

Ophthalmopathic donors had moderate-to-severe activity, CAS ≥3 and NOSPECS ≥4, with disease that had lasted under 3 months. The receptor was derived from a woman in her forties or fifties with Graves' ophthalmopathy. Sequenced sample: peripheral blood.

CDR3: CASSPGQGRDTQYF. CDR3 nucleotides: TGTGCCAGCAGTCCGGGACAGGGAAGAGATACGCAGTATTTT. This rearrangement joins TRBV12-3 or TRBV12-4 to TRBJ2-3; 9 nucleotides match TRBD1. J was trimmed by 5 bases and V by 5 bases; bases with no gene match: 5. The CDR3 is 14 amino acids.